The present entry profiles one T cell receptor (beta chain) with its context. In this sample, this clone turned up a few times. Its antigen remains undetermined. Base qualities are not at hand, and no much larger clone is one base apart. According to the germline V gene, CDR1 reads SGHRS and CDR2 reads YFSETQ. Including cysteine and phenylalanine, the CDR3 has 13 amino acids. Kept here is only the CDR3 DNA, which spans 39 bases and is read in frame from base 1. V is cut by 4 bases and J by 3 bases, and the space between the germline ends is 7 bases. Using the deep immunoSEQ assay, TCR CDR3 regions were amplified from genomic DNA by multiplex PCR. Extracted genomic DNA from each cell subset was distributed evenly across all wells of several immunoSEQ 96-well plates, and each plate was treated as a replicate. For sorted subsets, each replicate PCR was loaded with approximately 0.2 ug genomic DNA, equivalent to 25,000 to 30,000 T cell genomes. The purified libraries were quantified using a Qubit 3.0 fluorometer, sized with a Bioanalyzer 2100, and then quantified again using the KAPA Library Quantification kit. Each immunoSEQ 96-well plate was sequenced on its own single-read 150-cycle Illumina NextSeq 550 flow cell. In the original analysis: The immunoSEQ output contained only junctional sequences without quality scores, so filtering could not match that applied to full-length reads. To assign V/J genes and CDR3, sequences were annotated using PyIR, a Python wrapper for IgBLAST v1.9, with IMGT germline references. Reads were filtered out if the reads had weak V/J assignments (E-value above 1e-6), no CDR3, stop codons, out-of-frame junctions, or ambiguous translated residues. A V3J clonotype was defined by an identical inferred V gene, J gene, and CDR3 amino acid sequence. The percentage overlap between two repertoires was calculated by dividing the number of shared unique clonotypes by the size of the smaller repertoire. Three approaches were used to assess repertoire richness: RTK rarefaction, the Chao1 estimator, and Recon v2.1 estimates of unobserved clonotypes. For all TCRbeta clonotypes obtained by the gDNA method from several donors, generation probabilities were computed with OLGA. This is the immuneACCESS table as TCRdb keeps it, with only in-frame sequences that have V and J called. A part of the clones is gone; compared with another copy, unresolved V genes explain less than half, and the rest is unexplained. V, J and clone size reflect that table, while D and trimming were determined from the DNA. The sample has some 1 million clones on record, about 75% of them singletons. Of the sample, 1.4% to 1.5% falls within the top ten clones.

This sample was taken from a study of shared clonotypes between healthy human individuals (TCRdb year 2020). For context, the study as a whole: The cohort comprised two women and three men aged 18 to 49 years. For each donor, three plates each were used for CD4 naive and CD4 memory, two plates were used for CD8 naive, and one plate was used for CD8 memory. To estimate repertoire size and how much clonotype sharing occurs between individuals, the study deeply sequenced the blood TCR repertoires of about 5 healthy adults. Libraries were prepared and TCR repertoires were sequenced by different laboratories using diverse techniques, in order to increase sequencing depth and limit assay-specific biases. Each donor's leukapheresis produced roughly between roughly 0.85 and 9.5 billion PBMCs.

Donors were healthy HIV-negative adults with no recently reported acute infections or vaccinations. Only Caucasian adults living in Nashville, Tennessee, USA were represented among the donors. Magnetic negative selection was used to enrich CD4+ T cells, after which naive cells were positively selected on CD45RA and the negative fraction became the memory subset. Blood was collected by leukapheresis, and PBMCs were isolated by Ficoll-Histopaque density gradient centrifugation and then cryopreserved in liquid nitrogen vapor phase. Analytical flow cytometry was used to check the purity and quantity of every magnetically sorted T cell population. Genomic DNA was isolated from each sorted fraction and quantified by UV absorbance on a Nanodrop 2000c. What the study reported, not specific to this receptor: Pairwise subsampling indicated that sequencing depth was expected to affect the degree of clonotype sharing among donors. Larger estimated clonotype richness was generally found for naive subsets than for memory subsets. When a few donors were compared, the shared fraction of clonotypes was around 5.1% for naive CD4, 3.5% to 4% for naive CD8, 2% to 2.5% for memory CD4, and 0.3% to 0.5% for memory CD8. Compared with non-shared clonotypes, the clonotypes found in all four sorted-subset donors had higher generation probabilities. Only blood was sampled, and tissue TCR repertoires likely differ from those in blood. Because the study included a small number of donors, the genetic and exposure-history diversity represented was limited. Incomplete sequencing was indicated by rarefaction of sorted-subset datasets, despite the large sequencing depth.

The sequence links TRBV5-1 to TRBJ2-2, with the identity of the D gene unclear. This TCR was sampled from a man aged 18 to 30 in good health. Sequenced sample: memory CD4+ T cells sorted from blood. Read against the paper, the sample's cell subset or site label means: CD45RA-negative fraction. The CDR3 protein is CASSPTDTGELFF. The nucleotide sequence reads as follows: TGCGCCAGCAGCCCGACTGACACCGGGGAGCTGTTTTTT.